A selection of T cell receptor beta chains follows, all from one sample in a study of CD8+CD57+ T cells in acquired aplastic anemia. One entry per CDR3 protein, called by TCRdb with MiXCR from the reads. The table shows some 410,000 distinct CDR3 sequences, with 55% to 70% occurring only once. The sample consisted of sorted CD4+, CD8+, or CD8+CD57+ T cells (not recorded which) from PBMCs. These receptors were collected from a human donor in good health, serving as a control. Each CDR3 is given with its conserved first and last residue. The order of the fields is V gene, J gene, clone size, D gene, CDR3 DNA, CDR3 protein. A D gene is named only where the DNA matches it firmly. A clone size is listed for some rows: how often the clone was seen (once, few, many), or a class if it is expanded.

V: TRBV19; J: TRBJ1-5; size: few; D: .; DNA: TGTGCCAGTAGTATAGTAGTAGGAGGGAATCAGCCCCAGCATTTT; CDR3: CASSIVVGGNQPQHF
V: TRBV7-2; J: TRBJ2-3; size: .; D: .; DNA: TGTGCCAGCAGCTTAGAAGGGAGGAGGGATACGCAGTACTTT; CDR3: CASSLEGRRDTQYF
V: TRBV20-1; J: TRBJ2-1; size: .; D: TRBD2; DNA: TGCAGTGCTAACCTAGCGGGAGGGACCTACAATGAGCAGTTCTTC; CDR3: CSANLAGGTYNEQFF
V: TRBV7-2; J: TRBJ2-2; size: once; D: .; DNA: TGTGCCAGCAGCGGCCCAGGGGCCGGGGGGCTATTTTTT; CDR3: CASSGPGAGGLFF
V: TRBV4-3; J: TRBJ2-7; size: .; D: .; DNA: TGCGCCAGCAGCATAGGACCCAGGGGTTCAAGCTACGAGCAGTACTTC; CDR3: CASSIGPRGSSYEQYF
V: TRBV9; J: TRBJ1-2; size: .; D: TRBD1; DNA: TGTGCCAGCAGCGGCCACAAGGGGGCCTACGAGCAGTGCTACACCTTC; CDR3: CASSGHKGAYEQCYTF
V: TRBV25-1; J: TRBJ1-2; size: .; D: .; DNA: TGTGCCAGCAGTGATTGGACCCAAAGCTATGGCTACACCTTC; CDR3: CASSDWTQSYGYTF
V: TRBV4-2; J: TRBJ2-6; size: .; D: .; DNA: TGTGCCGGGTCCTCATGGTCTGGGGCCAACGTCCTGACTTTC; CDR3: CAGSSWSGANVLTF
V: TRBV7-9; J: TRBJ2-7; size: .; D: TRBD1; DNA: TGTGCCAGCAGCTCCGCCGGGACAGGGCAAGAGCATACGTTC; CDR3: CASSSAGTGQEHTF
V: TRBV20-1; J: TRBJ1-5; size: many; D: .; DNA: TGCAGTGCTAGTCTAGGGGTCCAGCCCCAGCATTTT; CDR3: CSASLGVQPQHF
V: TRBV20-1; J: TRBJ2-5; size: .; D: .; DNA: TGCAGTGCTAGAGACGGTAGGGGAGAGACCCAGTACTTC; CDR3: CSARDGRGETQYF
V: TRBV7-2; J: TRBJ2-3; size: .; D: TRBD1; DNA: TGTGCCAGCAGCGAAAGGGGGACAGAGACCTACGAGCGGTATTTT; CDR3: CASSERGTETYERYF
V: TRBV2; J: TRBJ2-3; size: .; D: TRBD1; DNA: TGTGCCATCAGACAGGGGGAGCAAAGCACAGATACGCAGTATTTT; CDR3: CAIRQGEQSTDTQYF
V: TRBV10-2; J: TRBJ2-2; size: .; D: TRBD2; DNA: TGTGCCAGCAGTGTAAGCGGGGGGGCGAGCCCCGGGACGCTGTTTTTT; CDR3: CASSVSGGASPGTLFF
V: TRBV6-5; J: TRBJ1-5; size: .; D: .; DNA: TGTGCCAGCAGTATGGGCAGGAGTCATCAGCCCCAGCATTTT; CDR3: CASSMGRSHQPQHF
V: TRBV29-1; J: TRBJ1-2; size: few; D: .; DNA: TGCAGCGTTGGTGCGGGAGGTGGCTACACCTTC; CDR3: CSVGAGGGYTF
V: TRBV7-2; J: TRBJ2-2; size: .; D: .; DNA: TGTGCCAGCAGCTTAAAGGACGGGAAGCCCCAGCATTTTTTTTTT; CDR3: CASSLKDGKPQHFFF
V: TRBV5-5; J: TRBJ1-4; size: few; D: TRBD1; DNA: TGTGCCAGCAGTGCAGTAACAGGGGAAGGTGAAAAACTGTTTTTT; CDR3: CASSAVTGEGEKLFF
V: TRBV20-1; J: TRBJ2-1; size: many; D: TRBD1; DNA: TGCAGTGCTTATTTGACAGGGAAGACCGATGAGCAGTTCTTC; CDR3: CSAYLTGKTDEQFF
V: TRBV7-6; J: TRBJ2-7; size: .; D: TRBD2; DNA: TGTGCCAGCAGCATTGGGACTAGCGGTGCCTACGAGCAGTACTTC; CDR3: CASSIGTSGAYEQYF
V: TRBV12-5; J: TRBJ2-3; size: .; D: TRBD2; DNA: TGTGCTAGTGGTTTGCTATGGACTAGCGGGGGAACCGGGGATACGCAGTATTTT; CDR3: CASGLLWTSGGTGDTQYF
V: TRBV11-2; J: TRBJ1-1; size: .; D: TRBD1; DNA: TGTGCCAGCAGCCAACCAACCGGGACAGGGGGCACTGAAGCTTTCTTT; CDR3: CASSQPTGTGGTEAFF
V: TRBV7-9; J: TRBJ2-7; size: .; D: TRBD2; DNA: TGTGCCAGCAGCTTCGACCCTACTCTAGCGGAGCACTTC; CDR3: CASSFDPTLAEHF
V: TRBV5-1; J: TRBJ2-2; size: .; D: TRBD2; DNA: TGCGCCAGCAGCTGGACTAGCGGGGGGACCGGGGAGCTGTTTTTT; CDR3: CASSWTSGGTGELFF
V: TRBV6-5; J: TRBJ2-7; size: .; D: .; DNA: TGTGCCACCATACCCAAAGGGGGCTCCTACGAGCAGTACTTC; CDR3: CATIPKGGSYEQYF
V: TRBV19; J: TRBJ2-5; size: many; D: .; DNA: TGTGCCAGTAGTATCGGGACCGGGATTGAGACCCAGTACTTC; CDR3: CASSIGTGIETQYF
V: TRBV7-7; J: TRBJ1-1; size: .; D: .; DNA: TGTGCTAGCAGCTTCCGGCGGGGGGGTCAAGAGACTCAGTTT; CDR3: CASSFRRGGQETQF
V: TRBV20-1; J: TRBJ2-7; size: .; D: TRBD2; DNA: TGCAGTGCTACCCCTGGACTAGCGGGGGGCCTACTCTACGAGCAGTACTTC; CDR3: CSATPGLAGGLLYEQYF
V: TRBV5-8; J: TRBJ2-7; size: .; D: TRBD2; DNA: TGTGCCAGCAGCCCCGCGGGAGCCACCTACGAGCAGTACTTC; CDR3: CASSPAGATYEQYF
V: TRBV15; J: TRBJ1-1; size: .; D: .; DNA: TGTGCCAGCAGTCATTCACGACAGGAAGGTGAACCTTTCTTT; CDR3: CASSHSRQEGEPFF
V: TRBV10-3; J: TRBJ2-1; size: .; D: .; DNA: TGTGCCATCAGTCACACTTACAATGAGCAGACCTTC; CDR3: CAISHTYNEQTF
V: TRBV7-8; J: TRBJ2-7; size: .; D: .; DNA: .; CDR3: CASSLWGYEQYFWF
V: TRBV2; J: TRBJ2-5; size: many; D: .; DNA: TGTGCCAGCGTAGCCCGCGGGACCCAAGAGACCCAGTACTTC; CDR3: CASVARGTQETQYF
V: TRBV5-1; J: TRBJ1-2; size: many; D: .; DNA: TGCGCCAGCAGCTTGGGAAACCGGACCGCGAGAGATTATGGCTACACCTTC; CDR3: CASSLGNRTARDYGYTF
V: TRBV5-1; J: TRBJ1-1; size: .; D: .; DNA: TGCGCCAGCAGCTCCCTCCCGGCGGGAGAAAACACTGAAGCTTTCTTT; CDR3: CASSSLPAGENTEAFF
V: TRBV19; J: TRBJ2-6; size: .; D: .; DNA: TGTGCCAGTACCATAGGGGGTGGGAACACTGAAGCTTACTTTCTGACTTTC; CDR3: CASTIGGGNTEAYFLTF
V: TRBV7-3; J: TRBJ2-7; size: .; D: .; DNA: TGTGCCAGCAGCCCGAACAGAGACTACGAGCAGTACTTC; CDR3: CASSPNRDYEQYF
V: TRBV20-1; J: TRBJ1-1; size: many; D: TRBD1; DNA: TGCAGTGCAACAGGGGGGGGCACTGAAGCTTTCTTT; CDR3: CSATGGGTEAFF
V: TRBV29-1; J: TRBJ2-3; size: many; D: .; DNA: TGCAGCGCAGCTGACACAGATACGCAGTATTTT; CDR3: CSAADTDTQYF
V: TRBV12-3/TRBV12-4; J: TRBJ2-6; size: .; D: TRBD1; DNA: TGTGCCAGCAGCAAGGACAGGTCTGGGGCCAACGTCCTGACTTTC; CDR3: CASSKDRSGANVLTF
V: TRBV6-2/TRBV6-3; J: TRBJ1-2; size: .; D: .; DNA: TGTGCCAGCAGGCAGGGGATAAACTATGGCTACACCTTC; CDR3: CASRQGINYGYTF
V: TRBV7-8; J: TRBJ1-1; size: many; D: .; DNA: TGTGCCAGCAGCTTAGCAGGGAGGATGAACACTGAAGCTTTCTTT; CDR3: CASSLAGRMNTEAFF
V: TRBV2; J: TRBJ1-5; size: .; D: .; DNA: TGTGCCAGCGTGATCGAGTCACGAAATCAGGACCAGTATTTC; CDR3: CASVIESRNQDQYF
V: TRBV6-4; J: TRBJ1-6; size: .; D: .; DNA: TGTGCCAGCAGTGACTCGAAGGCAGGGAATAATTCACCCCTCCACTTT; CDR3: CASSDSKAGNNSPLHF
V: TRBV12-3/TRBV12-4; J: TRBJ2-2; size: many; D: .; DNA: TGTGCCAGCAGTTTCGTGGGGGGTATATCCACCGGGGAGCTGTTTTTT; CDR3: CASSFVGGISTGELFF
V: TRBV12-3/TRBV12-4; J: TRBJ2-5; size: .; D: .; DNA: TGTGCCAGCAGGAACAGGGAGAGGAAAGAGGCCCAGTACTTC; CDR3: CASRNRERKEAQYF
V: TRBV15; J: TRBJ1-1; size: .; D: .; DNA: TGTGCCACCAGCAGAGATCAAGGGATGTGTTTCTTT; CDR3: CATSRDQGMCFF
V: TRBV19; J: TRBJ1-1; size: once; D: .; DNA: TGTGCCAGTAGAGGGCAGCGAACCCTGTACGCTGAAGCTTTCTGG; CDR3: CASRGQRTLYAEAFW
V: TRBV7-7; J: TRBJ2-3; size: few; D: TRBD2; DNA: TGTGCCAGCAGCGCGAGCGGGGAAGCAGATACGCAGTATTTT; CDR3: CASSASGEADTQYF
V: TRBV7-9; J: TRBJ2-5; size: once; D: .; DNA: TGTGCCAGCAGCCCTATAGCGGTAATAGGGGAGACCCAGTACTTC; CDR3: CASSPIAVIGETQYF
V: TRBV20-1; J: TRBJ2-3; size: .; D: TRBD1; DNA: TGCAGTGTTTACGGGACAGATACGAAGTATTTT; CDR3: CSVYGTDTKYF
V: TRBV7-8; J: TRBJ2-6; size: .; D: .; DNA: TGTGCCAGCAGCGTAGGATTTGACTATGGCTACACCTTCACTTTC; CDR3: CASSVGFDYGYTFTF
V: TRBV7-9; J: TRBJ2-7; size: many; D: .; DNA: TGTGCCTTTGGGACGGCCGGTTCCTACGAGCAGTACTTC; CDR3: CAFGTAGSYEQYF
V: TRBV2; J: TRBJ2-1; size: few; D: TRBD2; DNA: TGTGCCAGCAGTGAAGAGGGACTAGCGGGGGTGGCGGAGCAGTTCTTC; CDR3: CASSEEGLAGVAEQFF
V: TRBV19; J: TRBJ1-4; size: .; D: .; DNA: TGTGCCAGTAGTTTGACAGGCTTCGCTAATGAAAAACTGTTTTTT; CDR3: CASSLTGFANEKLFF
V: TRBV2; J: TRBJ1-2; size: .; D: .; DNA: TGTGCCAGCAGCGAAGGCCGGACAGAGGGCTACACCTTC; CDR3: CASSEGRTEGYTF
V: TRBV7-3; J: TRBJ2-1; size: .; D: .; DNA: TGTGCCAGCAGCTTGCCGGCGTGGGTTGGGCACTGCTTC; CDR3: CASSLPAWVGHCF
V: TRBV11-2; J: TRBJ1-2; size: .; D: .; DNA: TGTGCCAGCAGCTTAGGCGGGGGCGCCCTGAACTATGGCTACACCTTC; CDR3: CASSLGGGALNYGYTF
V: TRBV7-8; J: TRBJ2-3; size: once; D: TRBD2; DNA: TGTGCCAGCAGCTATACAACGGGGGGGGCCGATACGCTGTATTTT; CDR3: CASSYTTGGADTLYF